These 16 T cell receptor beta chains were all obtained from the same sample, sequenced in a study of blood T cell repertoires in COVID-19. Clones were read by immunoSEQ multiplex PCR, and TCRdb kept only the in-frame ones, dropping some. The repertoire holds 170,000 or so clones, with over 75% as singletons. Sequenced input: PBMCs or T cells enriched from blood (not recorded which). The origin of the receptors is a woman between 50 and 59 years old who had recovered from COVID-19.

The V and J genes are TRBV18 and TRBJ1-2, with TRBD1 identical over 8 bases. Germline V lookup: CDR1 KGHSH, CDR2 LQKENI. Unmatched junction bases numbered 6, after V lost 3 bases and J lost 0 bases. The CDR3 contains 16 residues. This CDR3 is CASSPAQGAPNYGYTF. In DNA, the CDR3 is TGTGCCAGCTCACCTGCCCAGGGGGCTCCTAACTATGGCTACACCTTC.

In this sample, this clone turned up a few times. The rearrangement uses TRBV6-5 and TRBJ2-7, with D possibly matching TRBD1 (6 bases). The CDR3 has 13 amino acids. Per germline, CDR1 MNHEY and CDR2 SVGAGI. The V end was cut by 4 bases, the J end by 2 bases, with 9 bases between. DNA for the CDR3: TGTGCCAGCAGTTTGGACAGTGCCTACGAGCAGTACTTC. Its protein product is CASSLDSAYEQYF.

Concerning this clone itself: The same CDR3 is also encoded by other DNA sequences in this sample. CDR3 nucleotides: TGTGCCAGCAGCCAAGGATTAGCAACAGATACGCAGTATTTT. Protein: CASSQGLATDTQYF. The chain links TRBV3-1 (or the pseudogene TRBV3-2) to TRBJ2-3; D remains ambiguous. The CDR3 is 14 residues long. V was trimmed by 1 base and J by 3 bases, leaving 8 bases between them. In germline, CDR1 is LGHDT, CDR2 YNNKEL (reference sequence).

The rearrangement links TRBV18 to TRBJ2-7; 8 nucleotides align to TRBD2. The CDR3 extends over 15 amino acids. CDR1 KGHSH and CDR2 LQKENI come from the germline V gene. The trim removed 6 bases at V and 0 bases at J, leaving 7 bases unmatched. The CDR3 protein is CASSPGTSGSYEQYF. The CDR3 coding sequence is TGTGCCAGCTCGCCAGGCACTAGCGGCTCCTACGAGCAGTACTTC.

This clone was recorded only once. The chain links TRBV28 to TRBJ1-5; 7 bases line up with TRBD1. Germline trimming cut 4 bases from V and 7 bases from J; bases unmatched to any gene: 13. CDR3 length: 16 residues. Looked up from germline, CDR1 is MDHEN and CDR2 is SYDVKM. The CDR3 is CASSSPTGSGRQPQHF. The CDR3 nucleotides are TGTGCCAGCAGTTCTCCGACAGGGTCAGGACGCCAGCCCCAGCATTTT.

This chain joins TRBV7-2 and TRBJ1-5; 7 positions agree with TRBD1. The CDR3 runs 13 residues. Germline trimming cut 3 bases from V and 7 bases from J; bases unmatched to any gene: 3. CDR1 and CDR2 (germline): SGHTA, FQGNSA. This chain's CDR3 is CASSFGTVQPQHF. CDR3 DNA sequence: TGTGCCAGCAGCTTCGGGACAGTCCAGCCCCAGCATTTT. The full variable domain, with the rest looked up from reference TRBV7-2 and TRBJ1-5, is GAGVSQSPSNKVTEKGKDVELRCDPISGHTALYWYRQSLGQGLEFLIYFQGNSAPDKSGLPSDRFSAERTGGSVSTLTIQRTQQEDSAVYLCASSFGTVQPQHFGDGTRLSIL.

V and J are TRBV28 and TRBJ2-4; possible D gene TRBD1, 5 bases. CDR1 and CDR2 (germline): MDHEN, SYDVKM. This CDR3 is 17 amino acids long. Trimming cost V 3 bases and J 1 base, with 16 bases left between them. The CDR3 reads CASSLGRAGLAKNIQYF. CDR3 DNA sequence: TGTGCCAGCAGTTTGGGCAGGGCAGGTTTGGCCAAAAACATTCAGTACTTC.

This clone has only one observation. The CDR3: CASHGTNYGYTF. Here the CDR3 DNA reads TGTGCCAGCCACGGGACTAACTATGGCTACACCTTC. This sequence joins TRBV2 and TRBJ1-2, with D uncertain. The V end lost 8 bases, the J end lost 0 bases, and 7 bases lay between the germline ends. Germline lookup yields CDR1 SNHLY and CDR2 FYNNEI. This CDR3 comprises 12 residues.

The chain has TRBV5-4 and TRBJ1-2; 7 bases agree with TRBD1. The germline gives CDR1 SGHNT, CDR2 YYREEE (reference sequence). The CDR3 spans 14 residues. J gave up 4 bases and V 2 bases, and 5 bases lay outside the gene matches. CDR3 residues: CASSFSQGGYGYTF. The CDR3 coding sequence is TGTGCCAGCAGCTTTAGTCAGGGGGGCTATGGCTACACCTTC.

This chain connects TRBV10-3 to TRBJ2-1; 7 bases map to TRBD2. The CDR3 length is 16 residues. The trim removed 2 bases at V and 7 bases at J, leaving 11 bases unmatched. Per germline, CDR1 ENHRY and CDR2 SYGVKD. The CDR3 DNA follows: TGTGCCATCAGTGAGCCCGGACTAGGAGGGGCAAATGAGCAGTTCTTC. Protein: CAISEPGLGGANEQFF.

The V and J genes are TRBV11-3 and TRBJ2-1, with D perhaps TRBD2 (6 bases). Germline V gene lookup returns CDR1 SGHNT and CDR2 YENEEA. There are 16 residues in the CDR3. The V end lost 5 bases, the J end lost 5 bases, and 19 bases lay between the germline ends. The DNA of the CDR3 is TGTGCCAGCAGCCCCGGGGGTGAATTAAAAAACAATGAGCAGTTCTTC. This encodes CASSPGGELKNNEQFF.

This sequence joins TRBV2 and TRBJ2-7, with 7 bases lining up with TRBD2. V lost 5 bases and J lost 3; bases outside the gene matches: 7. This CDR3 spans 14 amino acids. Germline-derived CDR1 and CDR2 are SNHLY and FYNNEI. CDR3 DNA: TGTGCCAGCAGTAAACTAGCGACAAACTACGAGCAGTACTTC. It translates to CASSKLATNYEQYF.

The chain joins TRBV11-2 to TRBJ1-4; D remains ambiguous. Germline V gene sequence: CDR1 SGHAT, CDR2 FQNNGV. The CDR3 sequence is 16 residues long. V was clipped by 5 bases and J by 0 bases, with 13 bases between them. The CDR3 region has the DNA TGTGCCAGCAGCGGTGGACTTTCGGCAACTAATGAAAAACTGTTTTTT. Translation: CASSGGLSATNEKLFF.

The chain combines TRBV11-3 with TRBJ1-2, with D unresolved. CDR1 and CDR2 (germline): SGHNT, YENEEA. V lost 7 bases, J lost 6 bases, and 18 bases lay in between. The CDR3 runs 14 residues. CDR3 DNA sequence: TGTGCCAGCACCGAGCTGGCCGAGGGTCATGGCTACACCTTC. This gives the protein CASTELAEGHGYTF. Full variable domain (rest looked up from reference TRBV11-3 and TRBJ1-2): EAGVVQSPRYKIIEKKQPVAFWCNPISGHNTLYWYLQNLGQGPELLIRYENEEAVDDSQLPKDRFSAERLKGVDSTLKIQPAELGDSAVYLCASTELAEGHGYTFGSGTRLTVV.

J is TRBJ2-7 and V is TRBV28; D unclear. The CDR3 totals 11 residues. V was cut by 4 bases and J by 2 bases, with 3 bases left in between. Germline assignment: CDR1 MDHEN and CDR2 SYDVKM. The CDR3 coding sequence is TGTGCCAGCAGTTCAGCCTACGAGCAGTACTTC. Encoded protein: CASSSAYEQYF.

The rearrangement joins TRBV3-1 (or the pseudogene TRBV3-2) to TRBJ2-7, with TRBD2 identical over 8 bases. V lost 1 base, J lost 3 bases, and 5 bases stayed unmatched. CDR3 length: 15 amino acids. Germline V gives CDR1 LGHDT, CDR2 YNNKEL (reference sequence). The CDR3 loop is CASSQAGGIGYEQYF. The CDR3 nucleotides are TGTGCCAGCAGCCAAGCGGGAGGGATTGGCTACGAGCAGTACTTC.